The TCR beta chain described here comes from a study of OX40 agonist ivuxolimab in advanced cancers. The wider study: Having had anti-PD-1, anti-PD-L1 or anti-CTLA-4 therapy before was allowed, and approximately 40% had some.

Sequencing used immunoSEQ multiplex PCR; TCRdb keeps in-frame clones, though not all of them. The data hold 35,000 to 45,000 clones, with around 89% observed a single time. Enrollment shut out patients with autoimmune disease history or systemic immunosuppression. Blood sampling took place at baseline, cycle 4 day 1, and cycle 7 day 1. Germline-derived CDR1 and CDR2 are SGDLS and YYNGEE. This CDR3 has 16 residues. Germline trimming cut 3 bases from V and 4 bases from J; bases unmatched to any gene: 9. The chain couples TRBV9 to TRBJ1-1, with 10 nucleotides matching TRBD1. The sequence was collected from an adult with an advanced solid tumor such as melanoma, head and neck, liver or kidney cancer. The sample was CD4+ or CD8+ T cells sorted from blood, taken in a trial of the OX40 agonist ivuxolimab. The DNA of the CDR3 is TGTGCCAGCAGCGGAAGGGACAGGGGAGATGGCACTGAAGCTTTCTTT. Translating it yields CASSGRDRGDGTEAFF.